This T cell receptor beta chain came from a study of CD8+ T cells in alopecia areata (dated 2018 in TCRdb). For context, the study as a whole: The treated patients took part in an open-label pilot trial in which moderate-to-severe alopecia areata was treated with oral tofacitinib at 5 to 10 mg twice daily. Amplification of TCRbeta CDR3 regions was done by immunoSEQ multiplex PCR using 35 Vbeta forward primers and 13 Jbeta reverse primers. On the human side, TCRbeta sequencing was run on scalp tissue and on sorted CD4+ and CD8+ peripheral blood T cells from healthy controls and from alopecia areata patients with either patchy or totalis/universalis disease. Clonality in the scalp was compared among normal scalp (n=4), patchy alopecia areata scalp (n=8), and alopecia totalis/universalis scalp (n=8). The study used high-throughput TCRbeta sequencing to examine T cell clonal expansion in alopecia areata, in both the C3H/HeJ mouse model and human patients. For the treated patients, the SALT score, which quantifies what percentage of scalp surface area is affected, served as the measure of disease severity. Patients stayed on tofacitinib for 6 to 18 months and then had 6 months of follow-up off drug so that delayed response and recurrence could be assessed. The RNA source kit depended on sample type: the PAXgene miRNA kit for fixed scalp, the miRNeasy kit for PBMCs, and the RNeasy kit for mouse skin. Biopsies were taken from tofacitinib-treated patients at baseline and again at 4 and 24 weeks into treatment, and several of those patients also had a later scalp biopsy. The research as a whole found: Tofacitinib significantly decreased scalp clonality and the number of expanded CD8+ clones among the top 100 scalp clones. Unlike mouse skin, where gammadelta T cells dominate, normal human skin contains resident alphabeta T cells that get sequenced too, which complicates analysis of the scalp TCR repertoire. Because the treated cohort was small and had only one nonresponder, larger studies are needed to examine links between baseline CD8+ expansion and response. During tofacitinib treatment, many expanded lesional clones stuck around in both scalp and blood, and this persistence may partly explain why relapse happens after treatment is stopped. Compared with normal scalp, lesional scalp, particularly in alopecia totalis/universalis, had higher clonality and more expanded CD8+ clones, which suggests antigenic drive. Shared TCR sequences between patients were less evident than in mice, which may be partly attributable to HLA diversity in the patient population.

The CDR3 starts with the cysteine, ends with the phenylalanine, and has 10 residues. The read is trimmed to its CDR3 DNA, 30 bases read in frame from base 1. V gives up 3 bases and J gives up 6 bases, and the segment between their germline ends measures 5 bases. Via the germline V gene, CDR1 is SQVTM and CDR2 ANQGSEA. Libraries were built with the immunoSEQ multiplex PCR assay. RNA was extracted from all samples and reverse transcribed into cDNA, which served as template for TCR sequencing. SuperScript III was used for first-strand cDNA synthesis, primed with a 2:1 mix of oligo-dT and random hexamers. A synthetic immune receptor repertoire was used to assess amplification bias, and residual bias was removed computationally. The original pipeline was this. After raw reads were preprocessed to remove errors, the CDR3 was defined following IMGT conventions as running from the conserved cysteine to phenylalanine. Clonality was computed as 1 minus the Shannon entropy, with the entropy normalized by log2 of the number of productive unique TCRs. Whether scalp clones were CD4 or CD8 was inferred by matching scalp TCRbeta sequences against CD4 and CD8 repertoires sorted from blood. The table was pulled from immuneACCESS by TCRdb, which kept in-frame rearrangements only. Such tables lose some clones; where checked, under half of the loss comes from unresolved V genes, and the rest has no known cause. V, J and clone size were drawn from that table, and D and trimming were deduced from the DNA. The sample yields 150,000 to 200,000 clones; under 80% were counted once. The biggest ten clones account for about 1.3% of the sample.

The label giving this sample's treatment or condition can be read as: oral pan-JAK inhibitor, 5-10 mg twice daily. Peripheral blood and lesional scalp punch biopsies were obtained from patients with alopecia areata. PBMCs were isolated by density centrifugation and stained for CD3, CD4 and CD8, and CD4+ and CD8+ T cells were sorted on a FACSAria. About this clone itself: Its cognate antigen has yet to be identified. The input lacks base qualities; no much larger clone sits a single base away.

Sequenced material: CD4+ T cells sorted from blood, taken at approximately week 50, from a patient treated with tofacitinib. Recombination joined TRBV29-1 with TRBJ2-5, with an unclear D gene assignment. The sequence was collected from a human donor with alopecia areata. The DNA is as follows: TGCAGCGTTGATCGGAAGACCCAGTACTTC. The translation is CSVDRKTQYF.